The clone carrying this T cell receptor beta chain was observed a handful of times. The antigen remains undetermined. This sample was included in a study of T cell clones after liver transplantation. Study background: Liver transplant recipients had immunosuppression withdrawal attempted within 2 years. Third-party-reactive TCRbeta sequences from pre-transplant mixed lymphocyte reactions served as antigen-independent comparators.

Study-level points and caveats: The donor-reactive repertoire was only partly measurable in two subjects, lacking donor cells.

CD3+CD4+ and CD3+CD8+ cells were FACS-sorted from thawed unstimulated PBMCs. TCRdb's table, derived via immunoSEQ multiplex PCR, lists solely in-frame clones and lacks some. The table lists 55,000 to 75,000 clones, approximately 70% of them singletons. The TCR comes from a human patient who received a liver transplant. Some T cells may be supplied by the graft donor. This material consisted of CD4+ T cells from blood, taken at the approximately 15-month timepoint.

CDR3 loop: CASSHDRVKGYTF. The CDR3 region has the DNA TGTGCCAGCAGCCACGACAGGGTCAAGGGCTACACCTTC. The V and J genes are TRBV6-5 and TRBJ1-2; TRBD1 matches at 7 bases. Trimming removed 6 bases from V and 8 bases from J; junction bases left unmatched: 9. This CDR3 has 13 residues. Germline CDR1 MNHEY, CDR2 SVGAGI.